This T cell receptor (beta chain) emerged from a study of CD8+ T cells in alopecia areata. Following RNA extraction, reverse transcription yielded cDNA that acted as the sequencing template. Assay used: immunoSEQ multiplex PCR; TCRdb lists only in-frame clones, some missing. The sample lists about 120,000 clones, about 50% occurring once. CDR1 and CDR2 (germline): SGDLS, YYNGEE. CDR3 size: 11 residues. V lost 4 bases, J lost 1 base, and 3 bases lay in between. This clone appeared a few times. The chain couples TRBV9 to TRBJ2-7; D remains ambiguous. Specimen: CD8+ T cells sorted from blood, collected at week 0. This sequence was found in a human donor with alopecia areata. DNA for the CDR3: TGTGCCAGCAGCCCATCCTACGAGCAGTACTTC. Its protein product is CASSPSYEQYF.